This T cell receptor (beta chain) was profiled in a study of blood T cell repertoires in COVID-19 (dated by TCRdb to about 2020). A note on the overall study: Samples from collaborators originated in the United States, Italy and Spain and spanned both the acute and convalescent phases of COVID-19. The dataset comprised deeply sampled blood TCRbeta repertoires from subjects exposed to, actively infected with, or recovered from COVID-19. The sample metadata nearly always contained a de-identified subject ID, COVID-19 status, age in years and sex. Where available, HLA class I and class II types were taken from metadata supplied by the sample provider and were not determined by assay-based typing. The samples were drawn from the first 160 participants of the ongoing ImmuneRACE study and from over a thousand subjects provided by 6 global collaborators. The repertoires were made available in a free public database intended to serve as a resource for research on the immune response to SARS-CoV-2. The prospective study material was composed of cDNA or gDNA derived from T cells, B-cell-depleted T cells, or PBMCs. Overall study outcomes, separate from this receptor: How much clinical and demographic metadata was included differed by source and by participant, and the metadata was provided uncurated.

TCRbeta CDR3 regions were amplified from genomic DNA by means of the immunoSEQ Assay, a bias-controlled multiplex PCR. The original methods were these. Within the assay, amplification of reference gene primers was used to estimate how many nucleated cells each sample contained. To quantify the absolute abundance of each unique TCRbeta CDR3 rearrangement, sequence reads were collapsed and filtered. Productive Simpson clonality was computed per sample as the square root of Simpson's diversity index over productive rearrangements. Entries here come from immuneACCESS through TCRdb and include only in-frame sequences with V and J called. Some clones fail to appear in such tables; in the studies checked, an unresolved V gene covers under half of the shortfall, and the cause of the remainder is unknown. The DNA was the basis for D and trimming; V, J and clone size are from that table. The sample table contains roughly 120,000 clones; only one count was recorded for 80% to 90% of them. The top ten constitute about an eighth of the sample.

Spanning cysteine to phenylalanine, the CDR3 consists of 15 amino acids. Only the CDR3 part of the read is kept: 45 bases, read in frame from the first base. The germline V gene specifies MDHEN as CDR1 and SYDVKM as CDR2. Here V drops 4 bases and J drops 10 bases, and the junction holds 11 bases not matched to any gene. Turning to this clone: There is no known antigen for this receptor. No base-level quality is on record; no much larger clone is a single base apart.

Collaborating institutions collected whole blood in K2EDTA tubes following their own protocols. Collaborator samples were shipped for TCRbeta analysis as frozen whole blood, isolated PBMCs, or DNA extracted from either sample type. The clonotype comes from a human donor in a cohort sampled during active COVID-19. The receptor chain draws on TRBV28 and TRBJ2-1, with 9 middle bases fitting TRBD1. Material: peripheral blood. Here the CDR3 is given as CASSSGTGPTEEQFF. The bases read TGTGCCAGCAGTTCCGGGACAGGGCCCACCGAGGAGCAGTTCTTC.